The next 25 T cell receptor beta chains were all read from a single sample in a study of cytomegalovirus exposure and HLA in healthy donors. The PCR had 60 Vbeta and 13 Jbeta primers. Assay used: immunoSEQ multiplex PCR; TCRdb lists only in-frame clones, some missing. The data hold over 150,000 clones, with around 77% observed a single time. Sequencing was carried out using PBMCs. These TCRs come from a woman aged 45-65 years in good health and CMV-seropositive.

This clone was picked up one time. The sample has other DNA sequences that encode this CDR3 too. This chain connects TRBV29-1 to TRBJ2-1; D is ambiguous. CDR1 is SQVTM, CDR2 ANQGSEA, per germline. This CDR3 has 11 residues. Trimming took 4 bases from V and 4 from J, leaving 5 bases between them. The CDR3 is CSVVLYNEQFF. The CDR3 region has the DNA TGCAGCGTTGTGCTATACAATGAGCAGTTCTTC.

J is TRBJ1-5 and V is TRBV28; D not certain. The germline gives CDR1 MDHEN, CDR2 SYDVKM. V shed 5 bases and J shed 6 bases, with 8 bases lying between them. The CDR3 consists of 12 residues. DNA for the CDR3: TGTGCCAGCAGTATCTACGCTCAGCCCCAGCATTTT. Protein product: CASSIYAQPQHF.

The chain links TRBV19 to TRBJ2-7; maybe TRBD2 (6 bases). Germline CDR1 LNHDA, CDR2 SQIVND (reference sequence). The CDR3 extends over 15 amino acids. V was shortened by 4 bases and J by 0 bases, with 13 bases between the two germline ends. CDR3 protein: CASSTAGGTSYEQYF. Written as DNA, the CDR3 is TGTGCCAGTAGTACTGCCGGGGGAACCTCCTACGAGCAGTACTTC.

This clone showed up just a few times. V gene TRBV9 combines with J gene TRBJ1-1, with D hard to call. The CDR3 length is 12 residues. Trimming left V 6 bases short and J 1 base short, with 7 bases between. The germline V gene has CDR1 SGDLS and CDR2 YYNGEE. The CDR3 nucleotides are TGTGCCAGCAATAGAGGGAACACTGAAGCTTTCTTT. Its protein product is CASNRGNTEAFF.

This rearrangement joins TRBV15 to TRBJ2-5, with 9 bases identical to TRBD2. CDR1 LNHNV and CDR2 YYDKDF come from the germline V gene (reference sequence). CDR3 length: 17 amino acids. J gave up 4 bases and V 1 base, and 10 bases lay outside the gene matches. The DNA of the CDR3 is TGTGCCACCAGCAGAGTCCCCTCGGCGGGAGGGATAGAGACCCAGTACTTC. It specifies CATSRVPSAGGIETQYF.

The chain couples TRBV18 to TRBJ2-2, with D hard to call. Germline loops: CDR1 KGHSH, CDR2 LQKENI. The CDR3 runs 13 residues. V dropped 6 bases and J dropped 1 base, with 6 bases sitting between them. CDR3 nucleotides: TGTGCCAGCTCCCTTAAGAACACCGGGGAGCTGTTTTTT. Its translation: CASSLKNTGELFF.

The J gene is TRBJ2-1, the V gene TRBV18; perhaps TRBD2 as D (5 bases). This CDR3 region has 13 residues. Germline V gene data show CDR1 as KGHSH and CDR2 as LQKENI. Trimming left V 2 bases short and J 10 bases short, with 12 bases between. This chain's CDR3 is CASSPGGPREQFF. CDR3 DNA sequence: TGTGCCAGCTCACCAGGCGGGCCGCGAGAGCAGTTCTTC.

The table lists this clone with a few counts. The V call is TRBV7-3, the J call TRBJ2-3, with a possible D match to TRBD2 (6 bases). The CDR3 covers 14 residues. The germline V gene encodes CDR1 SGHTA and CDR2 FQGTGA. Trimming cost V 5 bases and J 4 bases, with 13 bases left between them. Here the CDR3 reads CASSDPGTSDTQYF. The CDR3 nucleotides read TGTGCCAGCAGCGACCCCGGGACTTCAGATACGCAGTATTTT.

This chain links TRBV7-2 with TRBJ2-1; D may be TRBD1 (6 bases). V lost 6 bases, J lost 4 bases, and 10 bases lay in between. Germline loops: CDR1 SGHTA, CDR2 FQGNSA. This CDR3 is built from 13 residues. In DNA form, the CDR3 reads TGTGCCAGCAGACAAGACAGGTACAATGAGCAGTTCTTC. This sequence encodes CASRQDRYNEQFF.

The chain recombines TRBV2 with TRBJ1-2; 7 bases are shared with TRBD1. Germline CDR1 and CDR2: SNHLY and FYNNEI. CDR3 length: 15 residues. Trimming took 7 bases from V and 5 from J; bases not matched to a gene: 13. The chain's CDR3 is CASTNRGSLRYGYTF. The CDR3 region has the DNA TGTGCCAGCACGAACAGGGGAAGCCTTAGGTATGGCTACACCTTC.

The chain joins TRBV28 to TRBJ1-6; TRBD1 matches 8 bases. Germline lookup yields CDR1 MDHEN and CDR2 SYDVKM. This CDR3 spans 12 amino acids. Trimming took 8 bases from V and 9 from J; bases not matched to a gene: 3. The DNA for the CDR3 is TGTGCCAGCGACAGGGGTTTTTCACCCCTCCACTTT. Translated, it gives CASDRGFSPLHF.

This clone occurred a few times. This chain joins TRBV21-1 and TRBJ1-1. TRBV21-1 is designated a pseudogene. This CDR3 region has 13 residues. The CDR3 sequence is CAHDSGGRSEAFF. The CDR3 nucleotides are TGTGCCCACGACTCGGGGGGGAGATCTGAAGCTTTCTTT.

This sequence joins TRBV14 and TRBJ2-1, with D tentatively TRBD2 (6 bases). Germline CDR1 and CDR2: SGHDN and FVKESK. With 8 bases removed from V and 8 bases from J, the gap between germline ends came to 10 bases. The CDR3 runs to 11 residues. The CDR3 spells CASGGSDEQFF. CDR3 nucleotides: TGTGCCAGCGGAGGGTCGGATGAGCAGTTCTTC.

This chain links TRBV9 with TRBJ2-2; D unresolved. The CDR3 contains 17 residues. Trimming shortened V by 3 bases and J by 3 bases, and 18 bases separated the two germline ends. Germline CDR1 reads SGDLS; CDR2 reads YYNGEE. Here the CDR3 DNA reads TGTGCCAGCAGCGCAATCCGCGGCGGCGCTGACACCGGGGAGCTGTTTTTT. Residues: CASSAIRGGADTGELFF.

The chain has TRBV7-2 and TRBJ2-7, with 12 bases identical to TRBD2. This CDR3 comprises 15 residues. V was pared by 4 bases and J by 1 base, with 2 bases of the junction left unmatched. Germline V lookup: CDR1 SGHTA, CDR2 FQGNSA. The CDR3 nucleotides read TGTGCCAGCAGCTATGGACTAGCGGGGTCCTACGAGCAGTACTTC. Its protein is CASSYGLAGSYEQYF.

This CDR3 reads CASSRFTPAGTGLYEQYF. The CDR3 bases are TGTGCCAGTAGTAGATTCACACCGGCCGGGACAGGGCTTTACGAGCAGTACTTC. The rearrangement joins TRBV19 to TRBJ2-7; 9 bases are shared with TRBD1. The CDR3 runs to 18 residues. Germline CDR1 reads LNHDA; CDR2 reads SQIVND (reference sequence). V trimming: 4 bases; J trimming: 4 bases; junction bases outside the gene matches: 17.

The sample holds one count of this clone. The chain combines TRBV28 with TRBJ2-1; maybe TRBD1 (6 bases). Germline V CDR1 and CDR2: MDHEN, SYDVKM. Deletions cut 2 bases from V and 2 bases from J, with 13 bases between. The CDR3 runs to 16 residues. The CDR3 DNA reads TGTGCCAGCAGTTTACCCCGGGACAAACCCTACAATGAGCAGTTCTTC. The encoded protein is CASSLPRDKPYNEQFF.

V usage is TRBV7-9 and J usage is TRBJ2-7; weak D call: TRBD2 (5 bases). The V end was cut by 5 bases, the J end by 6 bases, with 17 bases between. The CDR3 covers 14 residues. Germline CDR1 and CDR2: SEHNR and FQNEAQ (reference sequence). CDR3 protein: CASSPSLAIGEQYF. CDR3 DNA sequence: TGTGCCAGCAGCCCGTCCTTAGCGATAGGCGAGCAGTACTTC.

The CDR3: CASSFVQSGNTIYF. The CDR3 DNA sequence: TGTGCCAGCAGTTTTGTTCAGTCTGGAAACACCATATATTTT. The chain is built from TRBV28 and TRBJ1-3; the D is unclear. The germline CDR1 and CDR2 sequences are MDHEN and SYDVKM. CDR3 size: 14 residues. The ends were cut back, 3 bases at V and 1 base at J, with 7 bases in the middle.

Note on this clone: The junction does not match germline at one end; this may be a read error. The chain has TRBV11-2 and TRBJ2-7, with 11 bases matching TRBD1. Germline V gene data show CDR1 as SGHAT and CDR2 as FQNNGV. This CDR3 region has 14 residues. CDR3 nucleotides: TGTGCCAGCAGCTCGGACAGGGGGCTCTACGGGCAGTACTTC. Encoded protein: CASSSDRGLYGQYF.

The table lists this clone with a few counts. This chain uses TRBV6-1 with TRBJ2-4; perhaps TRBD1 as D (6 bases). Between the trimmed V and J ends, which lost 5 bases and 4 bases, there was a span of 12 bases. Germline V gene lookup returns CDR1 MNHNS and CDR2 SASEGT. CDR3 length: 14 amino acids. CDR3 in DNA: TGTGCCAGCAGTAAAAAGGACAGTAAAAACATTCAGTACTTC. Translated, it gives CASSKKDSKNIQYF.

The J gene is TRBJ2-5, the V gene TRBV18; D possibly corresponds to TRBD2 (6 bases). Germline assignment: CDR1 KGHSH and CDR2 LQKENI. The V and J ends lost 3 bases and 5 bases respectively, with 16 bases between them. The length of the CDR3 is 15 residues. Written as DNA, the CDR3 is TGTGCCAGCTCACCCGGGCAGGGAGGTTACGAGACCCAGTACTTC. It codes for CASSPGQGGYETQYF.

CDR3 coding DNA: TGTGCCAGCAGCTTAGGCAGGGGATTTCAGCCCCAGCATTTT. The encoded protein is CASSLGRGFQPQHF. This chain links TRBV7-9 with TRBJ1-5; the D gene is possibly TRBD1 (6 bases). V was cut by 1 base and J by 6 bases, with 10 bases left in between. Looked up from germline, CDR1 is SEHNR and CDR2 is FQNEAQ (reference sequence). This CDR3 has 14 residues.

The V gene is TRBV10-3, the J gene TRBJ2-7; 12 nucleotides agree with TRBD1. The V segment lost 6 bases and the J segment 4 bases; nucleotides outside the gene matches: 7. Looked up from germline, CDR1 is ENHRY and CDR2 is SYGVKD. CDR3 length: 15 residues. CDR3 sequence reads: CAISGRDRGLYEQYF. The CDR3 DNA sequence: TGTGCCATCAGCGGGAGGGACAGGGGGCTTTACGAGCAGTACTTC.

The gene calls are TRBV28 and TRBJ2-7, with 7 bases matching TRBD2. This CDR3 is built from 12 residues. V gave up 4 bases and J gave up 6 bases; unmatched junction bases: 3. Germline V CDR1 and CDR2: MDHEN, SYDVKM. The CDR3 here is CASSSGLVEQYF. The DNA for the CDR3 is TGTGCCAGCAGTTCTGGACTAGTCGAGCAGTACTTC.